This is a list of T cell receptor beta chains from one sample in a study of blood T cell repertoires in COVID-19. Measured with immunoSEQ multiplex PCR; TCRdb has only the in-frame clones, and not every one. The sample records roughly 100,000 clones, approximately 87% being singletons. Sequencing was carried out using peripheral blood. Every receptor here comes from a man between 45 and 60 years old with acute or convalescent COVID-19. Both conserved end residues are part of each CDR3. Fields, in order: J gene, V gene, D gene, clone size, CDR3 protein, CDR3 DNA. A D gene is named only where the DNA matches it firmly. Clone size is given for some rows only: seen once, a few or many times, or a class if the clone is expanded.

>TRBJ2-1|TRBV10-3|TRBD2|few
CAISESRLAGFF
TGTGCCATCAGTGAGTCAAGGCTAGCGGGGTTCTTC
>TRBJ2-7|TRBV5-1|TRBD2|-
CASSWGLSGSDEQYF
TGCGCCAGCAGTTGGGGGCTTAGCGGGAGCGACGAGCAGTACTTC
>TRBJ2-3|TRBV20-1|-|-
CSASPLVSTDTQYF
TGCAGTGCTAGTCCTCTAGTATCCACAGATACGCAGTATTTT
>TRBJ1-6|TRBV10-2|TRBD1|-
CASSWGQGVRSPLHF
TGCGCCAGCAGTTGGGGACAGGGAGTTCGGTCACCCCTCCACTTT
>TRBJ2-2|TRBV2|-|-
CATLGASTNTGELFF
TGTGCCACCCTAGGGGCGTCCACGAACACCGGGGAGCTGTTTTTT
>TRBJ2-7|TRBV7-8|TRBD2|-
CASSLKRGQRTYEQYF
TGTGCCAGCAGCTTAAAGCGGGGGCAGCGGACCTACGAGCAGTACTTC
>TRBJ2-3|TRBV24-1|-|-
CATSDFGRDSTDTQYF
TGTGCCACCAGTGATTTTGGCAGGGATAGCACAGATACGCAGTATTTT
>TRBJ2-7|TRBV4-1|TRBD2|-
CASSSGLAGAYEQYF
TGCGCCAGCAGCTCCGGACTAGCGGGTGCCTACGAGCAGTACTTC
>TRBJ2-7|TRBV12-3/TRBV12-4|-|-
CASSFSLTGEQYF
TGTGCCAGCAGTTTTTCCCTGACGGGCGAGCAGTACTTC
>TRBJ2-1|TRBV7-6|TRBD1|-
CASSPRTGTYNEQFF
TGTGCCAGCAGCCCTAGGACAGGCACCTACAATGAGCAGTTCTTC
>TRBJ2-7|TRBV30|TRBD1|-
CAWSMGQGVREQYF
TGTGCCTGGAGCATGGGACAGGGGGTCAGGGAGCAGTACTTC
>TRBJ1-2|TRBV30|-|-
CAWSDSDNYGYTF
TGTGCCTGGAGTGATTCAGATAACTATGGCTACACCTTC
>TRBJ2-3|TRBV10-2|TRBD2|-
CASSELAGVGDTQYF
TGCGCCAGCAGTGAGCTAGCGGGGGTGGGAGATACGCAGTATTTT
>TRBJ1-2|TRBV11-2|-|-
CASSLVARGDSYGYTF
TGTGCCAGCAGCTTAGTCGCCAGGGGAGATAGCTATGGCTACACCTTC
>TRBJ2-3|TRBV5-6|TRBD2|-
CASSAGGRGGAQYF
TGTGCCAGCAGCGCGGGAGGGCGCGGAGGGGCGCAGTATTTT
>TRBJ2-1|TRBV29-1|TRBD1|once
CSVAGTGYNEQFF
TGCAGCGTTGCCGGGACAGGATACAATGAGCAGTTCTTC
>TRBJ1-1|TRBV7-9|TRBD1|-
CASSLGQGFPEAFF
TGTGCCAGCAGCTTAGGACAGGGATTTCCTGAAGCTTTCTTT
>TRBJ1-2|TRBV27|-|once
CASRLKWDTHNYGYTF
TGTGCCAGCAGGTTAAAGTGGGACACACACAACTATGGCTACACCTTC
>TRBJ2-3|TRBV3-1/TRBV3-2|TRBD2|-
CASSQVAGVPDTQYF
TGTGCCAGCAGCCAAGTAGCGGGAGTCCCAGATACGCAGTATTTT
>TRBJ2-4|TRBV6-4|-|-
CASIYRAALAKNIQYF
TGTGCCAGTATATACAGGGCCGCACTAGCCAAAAACATTCAGTACTTC
>TRBJ1-2|TRBV11-2|-|-
CASSPDSYGYTF
TGTGCCAGCAGCCCCGACAGCTATGGCTACACCTTC
>TRBJ2-1|TRBV4-1|TRBD2|-
CASSQVSSGRGEQFF
TGCGCCAGCAGCCAGGTCTCTAGCGGGAGGGGTGAGCAGTTCTTC
>TRBJ1-3|TRBV9|TRBD1|-
CASSVGGTGPGNTIYF
TGTGCCAGCAGCGTGGGGGGGACAGGGCCTGGAAACACCATATATTTT
>TRBJ2-4|TRBV6-5|-|-
CARIPRQVKNIQYF
TGTGCCAGGATACCCCGACAGGTAAAAAACATTCAGTACTTC
>TRBJ2-1|TRBV19|TRBD2|once
CASSKGTINEQFF
TGTGCCAGTAGTAAGGGGACTATCAATGAGCAGTTCTTC
>TRBJ2-2|TRBV19|-|-
CASNPAGPLGVELFF
TGTGCCAGTAATCCGGCAGGTCCTTTAGGGGTGGAGCTGTTTTTT
>TRBJ2-1|TRBV4-1|-|-
CASSQLGFRNEQFF
TGCGCCAGCAGCCAGCTCGGTTTCCGCAATGAGCAGTTCTTC
>TRBJ2-1|TRBV5-1|-|-
CASSFKGIYNEQFF
TGCGCCAGCAGCTTCAAGGGGATCTACAATGAGCAGTTCTTC
>TRBJ2-5|TRBV11-2|TRBD1|-
CASSQGVGALIQETQYF
TGTGCCAGCAGCCAGGGGGTGGGGGCCCTGATCCAAGAGACCCAGTACTTC
>TRBJ2-5|TRBV28|-|-
CASTQGGNQETQYF
TGTGCCAGCACGCAGGGGGGCAATCAAGAGACCCAGTACTTC
>TRBJ2-3|TRBV5-5|TRBD1|-
CASSLGQGADTQYF
TGTGCCAGCAGCCTAGGACAGGGGGCAGATACGCAGTATTTT
>TRBJ2-7|TRBV10-2|TRBD2|-
CASTHRAGGPQGGYEQYF
TGCGCCAGCACCCACAGGGCGGGAGGTCCTCAAGGTGGTTACGAGCAGTACTTC
>TRBJ1-4|TRBV7-9|-|once
CASSSGATNEKLFF
TGTGCCAGCAGCTCAGGGGCTACTAATGAAAAACTGTTTTTT
>TRBJ2-3|TRBV3-1/TRBV3-2|TRBD1|-
CASSRASGQGSDTQYF
TGTGCCAGCAGCCGAGCCTCCGGACAGGGGTCAGATACGCAGTATTTT
>TRBJ2-7|TRBV6-5|TRBD1|-
CASKGQGAYEQYF
TGTGCCAGCAAGGGCCAGGGGGCATACGAGCAGTACTTC
>TRBJ2-2|TRBV24-1|-|-
CATSDLAANTGELFF
TGTGCCACCAGTGATTTAGCGGCGAACACCGGGGAGCTGTTTTTT
>TRBJ1-1|TRBV14|-|-
CASSFGRGTEAFF
TGTGCCAGCAGCTTCGGACGGGGAACTGAAGCTTTCTTT
>TRBJ2-2|TRBV19|-|-
CASSSSSPTGELFF
TGTGCCAGTAGTAGCTCTAGCCCCACCGGGGAGCTGTTTTTT